This T cell receptor beta chain appears in the sequencing data of a study of post-analysis software for immune sequencing data. Study at large: Patients with relapsing-remitting, secondary progressive and progressive-relapsing multiple sclerosis courses were all represented. Whole-study results and caveats: In patients, about 5 TRBV segments were more frequent than in controls, with TRBV5-6, TRBV5-1 and TRBV20-1 among them. In multiple sclerosis, normalized Chao1 diversity was significantly below that of controls.

Germline V CDR1 and CDR2: SGDLS, YYNGEE. There are 15 residues in the CDR3. The J segment lost 1 base and the V segment lost 3 bases, leaving 3 bases of the junction unmatched. TCR beta cDNA libraries included unique molecular identifiers. With roughly 0.85 to 11 million T cells as the source, a few hundred thousand cDNA molecules resulted. TCRdb fed the PCR reads into MiXCR, producing one record per CDR3 protein. The sample contains 450,000 to 700,000 distinct CDR3 sequences, about 40% of which appear only once. This clonotype occurred a few times. Its antigen is not known. The sequence came from a girl under 18 with multiple sclerosis. V and J are TRBV9 and TRBJ1-4, with 7 nucleotides matching TRBD1. Sequencing used blood. CDR3 in DNA: TGTGCCAGCAGCGCATACAGGGGAACTAATGAAAAACTGTTTTTT. Its translation: CASSAYRGTNEKLFF.